The source of this T cell receptor (beta chain) is a study of cytomegalovirus exposure and HLA in healthy donors. Study-wide findings and caveats: In an earlier analysis, most TCR beta V segments were productive about 87% or about 30% of the time. The only immune exposure information that was available was CMV serostatus.

Trimming removed 5 bases at V and 0 bases at J, with 10 bases between. The CDR3 is made up of 14 amino acids. Per the germline V gene, CDR1 is SGHNT and CDR2 is YYREEE (reference sequence). As regards this clone: What it recognizes is unknown.

Primers: 60 Vbeta forward and 13 Jbeta reverse. The protocol was immunoSEQ multiplex PCR, while the TCRdb copy is restricted to in-frame clones and leaves out a portion. The sample carries fewer than 200,000 clones, approximately 88% recorded once. Sequences were obtained from PBMCs. V and J are TRBV5-4 and TRBJ2-3, with D perhaps matching TRBD1 (6 bases). This TCR was recovered from a man younger than 40 in good health and CMV-seronegative. Here the CDR3 DNA reads TGTGCCAGCAGTGACAGGACCAGCACAGATACGCAGTATTTT. It yields the protein CASSDRTSTDTQYF. Variable domain in full (rest from reference TRBV5-4 and TRBJ2-3): ETGVTQSPTHLIKTRGQQVTLRCSSQSGHNTVSWYQQALGQGPQFIFQYYREEENGRGNFPPRFSGLQFPNYSSELNVNALELDDSALYLCASSDRTSTDTQYFGPGTRLTVL.